The present T cell receptor (beta chain) was sequenced within a study of monozygotic twins with inflammatory bowel disease. The CDR3 consists of 15 residues. TCRdb re-called the 5' RACE reads and gives one entry per CDR3 protein, without DNA. This sample's clone table lists a few hundred thousand distinct CDR3 sequences. Sequenced material: blood. The receptor was derived from a human donor with ulcerative colitis or Crohn's disease, or a healthy co-twin of an affected twin (not recorded which). The chain recombines TRBV12-3 or TRBV12-4 with TRBJ2-3. The CDR3 sequence: CASSRNPVSTDTQYF.